This is a list of T cell receptor beta chains from one sample in a study of regulatory T cells in long-lasting Graves disease. TCRdb reprocessed the multiplex PCR reads with MiXCR, giving one entry per CDR3 protein. The data show 450,000 to 600,000 distinct CDR3 sequences, with roughly 13% seen just once and roughly a tenth held by the top ten. The sample also formed part of further work on T cells in Graves' hyperthyroidism and ophthalmopathy.

This material consisted of peripheral blood mononuclear cells (PBMCs), taken at new diagnosis, from a patient treated with antithyroid drugs. Receptor source: a man younger than 45 with Graves disease. Each CDR3 is given with its conserved first and last residue. Fields, in order: clone size, D gene, CDR3 length, V gene, J gene, CDR3 protein, CDR3 DNA. D genes are given only for firm matches. Some rows have no size entry. The others give once, few or many, or a class for an expanded clone.

>many|TRBD2|14|TRBV20-1|TRBJ2-1
CSAKREGDYNEQFF
TGCAGTGCCAAGCGGGAGGGCGACTACAATGAGCAGTTCTTC
>.|.|14|TRBV19|TRBJ2-7
CASSISQGTYEQYF
TGTGCCAGTAGTATATCGCAGGGGACCTACGAGCAGTACTTC
>many|TRBD2|19|TRBV29-1|TRBJ2-3
CSVEDRGAGTSGPQDTQYF
TGCAGCGTTGAAGATCGCGGAGCCGGGACTAGCGGACCGCAGGATACGCAGTATTTT
>.|.|13|TRBV24-1|TRBJ2-7
CATQRGPSYEQYF
TGTGCCACCCAAAGAGGTCCCTCCTACGAGCAGTACTTC
>many|.|11|TRBV29-1|TRBJ2-7
CSVERGYEQYF
TGCAGCGTCGAAAGGGGGTACGAGCAGTACTTC
>many|.|14|TRBV7-2|TRBJ2-7
CASSPDVLRYEQYF
TGTGCCAGCAGCCCCGACGTACTCCGGTACGAGCAGTACTTC
>.|TRBD2|16|TRBV6-1|TRBJ2-3
CASWSHWLAVSDTQYF
TGTGCCAGCTGGAGCCATTGGCTAGCGGTGTCAGATACGCAGTATTTT
>.|.|14|TRBV4-1|TRBJ1-5
CASSQSGDPAPQHF
TGCGCCAGCAGTCAATCCGGGGACCCGGCGCCCCAGCATTTT
>.|TRBD2|14|TRBV20-1|TRBJ2-5
CSALLLSGKETQYF
TGCAGTGCCCTACTCCTTAGCGGGAAAGAGACCCAGTACTTC
>.|.|14|TRBV15|TRBJ1-1
CATGRGGADTEAFF
TGTGCCACCGGGCGTGGAGGGGCGGACACTGAAGCTTTCTTT
>few|TRBD2|15|TRBV3-1|TRBJ2-1
CASSLFSGRNNEQFF
TGTGCCAGCAGCCTCTTTAGCGGGAGGAACAATGAGCAGTTCTTC
>many|.|12|TRBV3-1|TRBJ2-1
CASSQGANEQFF
TGTGCCAGCAGCCAGGGGGCGAATGAGCAGTTCTTC
>.|TRBD1|15|TRBV7-9|TRBJ1-4
CASSLEGRGTEKLFF
TGTGCCAGCAGCTTAGAGGGCAGGGGGACGGAAAAACTGTTTTTT
>.|TRBD2|13|TRBV29-1|TRBJ2-1
CSARTSGLNEQFF
TGCAGCGCCAGGACTAGCGGCCTCAATGAGCAGTTCTTC
>.|.|13|TRBV25-1|TRBJ1-5
CASGEQGYQPQHF
TGTGCCAGCGGCGAACAGGGTTATCAGCCCCAGCATTTT
>many|.|15|TRBV18|TRBJ2-5
CASSPEGGEEETQYF
TGTGCCAGCTCACCAGAGGGGGGAGAAGAAGAGACCCAGTACTTC
>few|TRBD1|15|TRBV6-1|TRBJ2-3
CASSHGQGDPHTQYF
TGTGCCAGCAGCCACGGACAGGGAGACCCACATACGCAGTATTTT
>few|TRBD2|14|TRBV9|TRBJ2-1
CASSAWLAENEQFF
TGTGCCAGCAGTGCCTGGCTAGCGGAGAATGAGCAGTTCTTC
>few|.|15|TRBV20-1|TRBJ1-1
CSAREFFGRNTEAFF
TGCAGTGCTAGAGAATTCTTTGGCAGGAACACTGAAGCTTTCTTT
>many|.|11|TRBV10-1|TRBJ2-3
CASSASYTQYF
TGCGCCAGCAGTGCCTCGTATACGCAGTATTTT
>many|TRBD1|18|TRBV6-2/TRBV6-3|TRBJ1-5
CASSGQGIRINSNQPQHF
TGTGCCAGCAGTGGACAGGGGATTCGAATTAATAGCAATCAGCCCCAGCATTTT
>few|.|14|TRBV29-1|TRBJ2-7
CSVEDHRLGYEQYF
TGCAGCGTTGAAGACCATCGACTAGGCTACGAGCAGTACTTC
>.|.|15|TRBV5-1|TRBJ2-5
CASSLSKGYQETQYF
TGCGCCAGCAGCTTGAGCAAAGGGTACCAAGAGACCCAGTACTTC
>many|.|16|TRBV12-3/TRBV12-4|TRBJ1-5
CASSLEKGVSNQPQHF
TGTGCCAGCAGTTTAGAAAAGGGGGTTAGCAATCAGCCCCAGCATTTT
>.|.|18|TRBV6-2/TRBV6-3|TRBJ2-4
CASSYSMEYSVAKNIQYF
TGTGCCAGCAGTTACTCGATGGAGTACTCCGTAGCCAAAAACATTCAGTACTTC
>many|.|11|TRBV29-1|TRBJ1-2
CSVGGNYGYTF
TGCAGCGTTGGGGGTAACTATGGCTACACCTTC
>few|TRBD2|14|TRBV7-9|TRBJ2-3
CASGRTSDTDTQYF
TGTGCCAGCGGGAGGACTAGCGACACAGATACGCAGTATTTT
>many|.|18|TRBV28|TRBJ2-3
CASSFVTAGTISTDTQYF
TGTGCCAGCAGTTTTGTTACAGCCGGGACGATTAGCACAGATACGCAGTATTTT